This T cell receptor (beta chain) was sequenced in a study of blood T cells in healthy people across ages. Germline V gene lookup returns CDR1 DFQATT and CDR2 SNEGSKA (reference sequence). The CDR3 covers 16 residues. Primed by a sample-barcoded 5' primer and a J-beta primer mix, a second PCR proceeded for roughly 6 to 12 cycles. The template-switch adaptor, which had 12 random nucleotides, put a tag on each cDNA molecule. One entry per CDR3 protein, called by TCRdb with MiXCR from the 5' RACE reads. The data contain about 780,000 distinct CDR3 sequences, about 47% of them singletons. This rearrangement joins TRBV20-1 to TRBJ2-1; 7 nucleotides agree with TRBD1. The closer fit of TRBJ2-7 to the DNA end suggests the J call may be wrong. The sample taken for sequencing was blood. The sequence came from an elderly man in good health. The CDR3 sequence: CSAPDRARSSYNEQYF. The CDR3 DNA reads as TGCAGTGCTCCAGACAGGGCCAGGAGCTCCTACAATGAGCAGTACTTC.